These 19 T cell receptor beta chains came from one sample sequenced in a study of blood T cell repertoires in COVID-19. Repertoires were generated with immunoSEQ multiplex PCR, while TCRdb's copy carries only in-frame clones and drops some. The data contain under 200,000 clones, around four fifths of them singletons. Sequencing input: PBMCs or T cells enriched from blood (not recorded which). The receptor set was obtained from a woman in her fifties or sixties in a cohort exposed to, infected with or recovered from COVID-19 (not recorded which).

The chain uses TRBV9 and TRBJ1-2; maybe TRBD1 (5 bases). The V gene's germline CDR1 is SGDLS and CDR2 YYNGEE. The CDR3 loop spans 17 amino acids. Trimming removed 6 bases from V and 4 bases from J, with 25 bases in between. The CDR3 here is CASTPLSPDDSPYGYTF. In DNA form, the CDR3 reads TGTGCCAGCACCCCTCTTAGCCCGGACGACAGCCCCTATGGCTACACCTTC.

The chain uses TRBV7-3 and TRBJ2-5; 9 bases agree with TRBD2. CDR1 and CDR2 from the germline V gene are SGHTA and FQGTGA. CDR3 length equals 17 residues. The V and J ends lost 6 bases and 3 bases, in that order; junction bases with no gene match: 14. In nucleotides, the CDR3 is TGTGCCAGCAGTCCCGCCGGGGGGCGGGGGGGCAAAGAGACCCAGTACTTC. It yields the protein CASSPAGGRGGKETQYF.

The V call is TRBV7-8, the J call TRBJ2-5; 9 bases fit TRBD2. Trimming cost V 5 bases and J 3 bases; bases outside gene matches: 4. The germline CDR1 and CDR2 sequences are SGHVS and FQNEAQ. The CDR3 totals 14 residues. The DNA of the CDR3 is TGTGCCAGCAGCCCTCCTAGCGGGAAAGAGACCCAGTACTTC. Protein sequence: CASSPPSGKETQYF. Filled out from reference TRBV7-8 and TRBJ2-5, the complete variable domain reads GAGVSQSPRYKVAKRGQDVALRCDPISGHVSLFWYQQALGQGPEFLTYFQNEAQLDKSGLPSDRFFAERPEGSVSTLKIQRTQQEDSAVYLCASSPPSGKETQYFGPGTRLLVL.

V usage is TRBV30 and J usage is TRBJ1-1; 7 bases map to TRBD1. The CDR3 is 12 amino acids. V gave up 0 bases and J gave up 6 bases; unmatched junction bases: 1. In germline, CDR1 is GTSNPN, CDR2 SVGIG (reference sequence). The DNA of the CDR3 is TGTGCCTGGAGTGTAGGGGGCCCTGAAGCTTTCTTT. Translation: CAWSVGGPEAFF.

This rearrangement joins TRBV10-2 to TRBJ2-2, with D perhaps matching TRBD2 (6 bases). Per the germline V gene, CDR1 is WSHSY and CDR2 is SAAADI. Between the trimmed V and J ends, which lost 10 bases and 3 bases, there was a span of 18 bases. The CDR3 covers 15 residues. The CDR3 spells CATSLALRDTGELFF. The CDR3 nucleotides are TGCGCCACCTCCCTAGCGCTGAGGGACACCGGGGAGCTGTTTTTT.

This chain links TRBV11-2 with TRBJ1-2; 8 bases fit TRBD1. The V and J ends lost 5 bases and 6 bases, in that order; junction bases with no gene match: 11. This CDR3 region has 15 residues. Germline V lookup: CDR1 SGHAT, CDR2 FQNNGV. CDR3 bases: TGTGCCAGCAGCACCTGGGGGACAGGACATGATGGCTACACCTTC. The encoded protein is CASSTWGTGHDGYTF. Complete variable domain (other parts from reference TRBV11-2 and TRBJ1-2): EAGVAQSPRYKIIEKRQSVAFWCNPISGHATLYWYQQILGQGPKLLIQFQNNGVVDDSQLPKDRFSAERLKGVDSTLKIQPAKLEDSAVYLCASSTWGTGHDGYTFGSGTRLTVV.

The CDR3 region is CAWNPGQGADEQFF. The CDR3 region has the DNA TGTGCCTGGAACCCGGGACAGGGGGCCGATGAGCAGTTCTTC. The chain is built from TRBV30 and TRBJ2-1, with TRBD1 matching over 12 bases. CDR1 and CDR2 (germline): GTSNPN, SVGIG (reference sequence). The CDR3 consists of 14 residues. Trimming cost V 4 bases and J 8 bases; bases outside gene matches: 6.

V is TRBV3-1 (or the pseudogene TRBV3-2) and J is TRBJ1-3, with D perhaps TRBD1 (6 bases). The V end was cut by 4 bases, the J end by 3 bases, with 16 bases between. The CDR3 is made up of 16 amino acids. CDR1 is LGHDT and CDR2 is YNNKEL in the germline V gene (reference sequence). For the CDR3, the DNA is TGTGCCAGCAGCCCTGGGGGCAGGGCATTTGGAAACACCATATATTTT. Its protein product is CASSPGGRAFGNTIYF.

V and J are TRBV29-1 and TRBJ1-1, with 8 nucleotides matching TRBD1. This CDR3 region has 15 residues. The junction had 7 bases not matched to a gene; V was cut back by 4 bases and J by 0 bases. Germline CDR1 and CDR2: SQVTM and ANQGSEA. CDR3 sequence reads: CSVVGTGSLNTEAFF. The CDR3 DNA follows: TGCAGCGTTGTTGGGACAGGAAGCCTGAACACTGAAGCTTTCTTT.

The J gene is TRBJ1-3, the V gene TRBV7-9; D is unclear. CDR1 SEHNR and CDR2 FQNEAQ come from the germline V gene (reference sequence). The CDR3 loop spans 15 amino acids. Deletions cut 6 bases from V and 0 bases from J, with 12 bases between. The CDR3 DNA follows: TGTGCCAGCAGGGGAGCATCAAGCTCTGGAAACACCATATATTTT. It yields the protein CASRGASSSGNTIYF.

The V and J genes are TRBV9 and TRBJ1-5, with no clear D. The CDR3 extends over 13 amino acids. Germline V gene lookup returns CDR1 SGDLS and CDR2 YYNGEE. Trimming stripped 3 bases from V and 5 bases from J, with 9 bases between. CDR3 region: CASSESFHQPQHF. The CDR3 DNA follows: TGTGCCAGCAGCGAGAGTTTCCATCAGCCCCAGCATTTT. Combining the CDR3 with reference TRBV9 and TRBJ1-5 gives the whole variable domain DSGVTQTPKHLITATGQRVTLRCSPRSGDLSVYWYQQSLDQGLQFLIQYYNGEERAKGNILERFSAQQFPDLHSELNLSSLELGDSALYFCASSESFHQPQHFGDGTRLSIL.

The chain couples TRBV28 to TRBJ2-2, with 10 bases identical to TRBD2. This CDR3 has 20 amino acids. After removal of 6 bases from V and 0 bases from J, the junction contained 16 bases not matched to a gene. Germline CDR1 and CDR2: MDHEN and SYDVKM. The CDR3 DNA reads as TGTGCCAGCAGCCCAGACCGTCTAAAGCGGGAGGGGCCGAACACCGGGGAGCTGTTTTTT. It specifies CASSPDRLKREGPNTGELFF.

The V gene is TRBV18, the J gene TRBJ1-2, with 7 bases fitting TRBD1. The V segment lost 2 bases and the J segment 7 bases; nucleotides outside the gene matches: 10. This CDR3 has 15 residues. Germline V gene lookup returns CDR1 KGHSH and CDR2 LQKENI. The CDR3 region is CASSPTTGENSGYTF. Here the CDR3 DNA reads TGTGCCAGCTCACCAACTACAGGGGAAAATTCTGGCTACACCTTC.

The chain links TRBV27 to TRBJ2-1; 12 bases line up with TRBD2. The CDR3 sequence is 16 residues long. Trimming took 5 bases from V and 4 from J; bases not matched to a gene: 6. From germline, CDR1 is MNHEY and CDR2 SMNVEV (reference sequence). CDR3 region: CASSPLAGGEYNEQFF. CDR3 nucleotide sequence: TGTGCCAGCAGTCCCCTAGCGGGAGGGGAATACAATGAGCAGTTCTTC.

The genes are TRBV28 and TRBJ1-2, with D unresolved. Germline values: CDR1 MDHEN, CDR2 SYDVKM. The CDR3 has 11 amino acids. V was pared by 6 bases and J by 8 bases, with 10 bases between. In DNA, the CDR3 is TGTGCCAGCAGCTCCAGATTGGGCTACACCTTC. It is translated as CASSSRLGYTF.

Only one count was recorded for this clone. The V gene is TRBV18, the J gene TRBJ1-6; possibly TRBD1 for D (5 bases). Germline CDR1 reads KGHSH; CDR2 reads LQKENI. This CDR3 spans 14 amino acids. V gave up 3 bases and J gave up 12 bases, with 15 bases separating them. As DNA, the CDR3 is TGTGCCAGCTCACCCCTACCGGGGGGTGAACCCCTCCACTTT. Translating gives CASSPLPGGEPLHF.

The rearrangement uses TRBV3-1 (or the pseudogene TRBV3-2) and TRBJ2-1, with 8 nucleotides matching TRBD2. CDR1 is LGHDT and CDR2 is YNNKEL in the germline V gene (reference sequence). The CDR3 is 14 residues long. Unmatched junction bases numbered 0, after V lost 2 bases and J lost 3 bases. In DNA, the CDR3 is TGTGCCAGCAGCCAAACTAGCGGCTACAATGAGCAGTTCTTC. Its translation: CASSQTSGYNEQFF.

The chain has TRBV14 and TRBJ1-1; D is perhaps TRBD1 (5 bases). This CDR3 has 13 amino acids. The V and J ends lost 2 bases and 4 bases respectively, with 8 bases between them. CDR1 and CDR2 from the germline V gene are SGHDN and FVKESK. This CDR3 is CASSQLRGTEAFF. As DNA, the CDR3 is TGTGCCAGCAGCCAATTAAGGGGCACTGAAGCTTTCTTT.

This chain joins TRBV5-6 and TRBJ1-2, with 9 nucleotides matching TRBD1. The V and J ends lost 3 bases and 4 bases, in that order; junction bases with no gene match: 4. The CDR3 totals 14 residues. CDR1 SGHDT and CDR2 YYEEEE come from the germline V gene. The CDR3 nucleotides are TGTGCCAGCAGCTGGGGACAGGGATTCTATGGCTACACCTTC. This sequence encodes CASSWGQGFYGYTF.